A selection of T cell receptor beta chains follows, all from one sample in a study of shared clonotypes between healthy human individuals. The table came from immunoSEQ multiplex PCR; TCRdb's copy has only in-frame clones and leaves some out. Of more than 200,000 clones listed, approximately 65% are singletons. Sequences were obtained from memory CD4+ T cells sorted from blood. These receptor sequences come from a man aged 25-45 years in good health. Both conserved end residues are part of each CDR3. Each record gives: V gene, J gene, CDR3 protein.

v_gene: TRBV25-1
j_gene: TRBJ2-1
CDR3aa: CAGSSTGLHNEQFF

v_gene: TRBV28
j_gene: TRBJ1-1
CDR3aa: CASRPPGPPNTEAFF

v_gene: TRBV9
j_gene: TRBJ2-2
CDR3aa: CASSVGASSNAGELFF

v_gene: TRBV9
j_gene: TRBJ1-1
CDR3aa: CASSVEAVYTEAFF

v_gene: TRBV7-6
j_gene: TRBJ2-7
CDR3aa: CATTARRESYEQYF

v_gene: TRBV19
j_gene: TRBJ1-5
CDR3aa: CASSIGGQGGNQPQHF

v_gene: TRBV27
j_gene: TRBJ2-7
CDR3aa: CASSYRDKYYEQYF

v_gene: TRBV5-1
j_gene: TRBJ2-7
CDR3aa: CASSLRGRTSGRTYEQYF

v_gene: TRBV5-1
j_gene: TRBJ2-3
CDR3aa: CASRITGTGTDTQYF

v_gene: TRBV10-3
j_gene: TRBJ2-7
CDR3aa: CAISESSGSYEQYF

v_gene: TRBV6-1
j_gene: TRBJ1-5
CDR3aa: CASSERWEQPQHF

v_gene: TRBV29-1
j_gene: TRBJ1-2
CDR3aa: CSSLTGANYGYTF

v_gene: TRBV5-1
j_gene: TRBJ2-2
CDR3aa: CASSREQGISGELFF

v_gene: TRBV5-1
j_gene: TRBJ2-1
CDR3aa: CASSPQPGGSSYNEQFF

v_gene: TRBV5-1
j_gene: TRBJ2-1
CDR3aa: CASSLELAGVGDDEQFF

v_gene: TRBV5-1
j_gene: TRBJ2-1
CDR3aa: CASSPRARLAGDYNEQFF

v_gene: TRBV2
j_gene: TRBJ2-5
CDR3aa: CASRPMLTAETQYF

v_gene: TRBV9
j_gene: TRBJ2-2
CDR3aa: CASSAGGSLNTGELFF

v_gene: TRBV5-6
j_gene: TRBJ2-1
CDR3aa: CASSLERASRYNEQFF

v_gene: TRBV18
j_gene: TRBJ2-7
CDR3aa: CASSLASSYEQYF

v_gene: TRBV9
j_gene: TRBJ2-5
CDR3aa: CASSATGKETQYF

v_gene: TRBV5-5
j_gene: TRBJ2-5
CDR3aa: CASSLEGPQETQYF

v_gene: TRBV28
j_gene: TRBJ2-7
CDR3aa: CASRTSGRNYEQYF

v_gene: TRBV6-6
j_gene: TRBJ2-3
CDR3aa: CASSGYTQYF

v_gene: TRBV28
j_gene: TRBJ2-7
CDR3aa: CASSLQGSEQYF

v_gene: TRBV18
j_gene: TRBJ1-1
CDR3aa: CASSPQTGVDTEAFF

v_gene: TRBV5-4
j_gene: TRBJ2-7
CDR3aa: CASSPFSGHYEQYF

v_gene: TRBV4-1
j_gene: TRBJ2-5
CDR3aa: CASSLTGTGQETQYF

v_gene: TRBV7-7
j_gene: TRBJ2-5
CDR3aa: CASSLTPSLQETQYF

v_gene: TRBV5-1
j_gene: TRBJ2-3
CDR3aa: CASSTTGTGGFTRSQDTQYF

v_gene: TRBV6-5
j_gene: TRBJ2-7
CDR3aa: CASSYLTSGRPGEQYF

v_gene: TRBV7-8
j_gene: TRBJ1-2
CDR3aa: CASSDNIRGLEYRYGYTF

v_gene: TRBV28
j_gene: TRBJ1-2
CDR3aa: CASSLLQPDRVYGYTF

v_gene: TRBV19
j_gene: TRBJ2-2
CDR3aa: CASCAGTGELFF

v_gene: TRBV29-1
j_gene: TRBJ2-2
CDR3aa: CSVDQGSTGELFF

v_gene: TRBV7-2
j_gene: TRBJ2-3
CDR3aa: CASSKGNRGTDTQYF

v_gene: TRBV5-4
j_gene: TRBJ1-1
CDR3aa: CASLQGMNTEAFF

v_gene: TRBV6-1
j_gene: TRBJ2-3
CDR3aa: CASSEIWGAGHTDTQYF

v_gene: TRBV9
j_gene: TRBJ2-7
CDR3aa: CASSVGGDEQYF

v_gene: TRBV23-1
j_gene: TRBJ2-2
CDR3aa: CASSPRTGMTGELFF

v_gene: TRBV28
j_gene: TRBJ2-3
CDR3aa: CASSFDRGLSTDTQYF

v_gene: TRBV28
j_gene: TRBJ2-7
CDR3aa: CASSLWGTGLDEQYF

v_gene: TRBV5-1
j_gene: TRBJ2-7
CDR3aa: CASSLPETGASYEQYF

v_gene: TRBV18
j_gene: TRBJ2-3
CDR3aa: CASSPGSADTQYF

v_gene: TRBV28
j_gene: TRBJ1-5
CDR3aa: CASRPPGQFNQPQHF

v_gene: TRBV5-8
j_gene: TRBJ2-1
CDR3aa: CASSFSGTSGSYNEQFF

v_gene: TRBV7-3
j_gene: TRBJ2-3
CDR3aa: CASSASSRNTQYF

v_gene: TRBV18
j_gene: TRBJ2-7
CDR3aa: CASSPLGGTDAYEQYF

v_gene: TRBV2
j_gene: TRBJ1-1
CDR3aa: CASSPAPTGGTEAFF

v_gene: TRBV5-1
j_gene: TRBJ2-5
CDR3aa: CASSLSPVAKETQYF

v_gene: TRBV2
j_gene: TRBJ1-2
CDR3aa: CASSARAGEGGNYGYTF

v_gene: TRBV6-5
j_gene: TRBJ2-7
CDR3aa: CASSYILGGSLYEQYF

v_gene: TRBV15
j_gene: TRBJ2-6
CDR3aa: CATRGGGANVLTF

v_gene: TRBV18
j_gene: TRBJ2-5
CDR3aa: CASSPAGTGGRETQYF

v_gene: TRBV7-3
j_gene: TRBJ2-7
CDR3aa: CASSLISGEQYF